The clone carrying this TCR beta chain showed up just once. The data originate from a study of control samples from healthy donors and cancer patients. Measured with immunoSEQ multiplex PCR; TCRdb has only the in-frame clones, and not every one. The sample yields 180,000 or so clones, roughly 93% seen once. With V trimmed by 5 bases and J by 5 bases, 11 bases remained unmatched. The CDR3 is 16 amino acids. Germline V gene sequence: CDR1 SGHTA, CDR2 FQGTGA. Sequencing was carried out using blood. This sequence originates from a woman aged 55-70 years in good health. The V call is TRBV7-3, the J call TRBJ2-2; 7 bases map to TRBD2. CDR3 protein: CASSQNPGGGTGELFF. The CDR3 DNA reads TGTGCCAGCAGCCAAAACCCGGGGGGTGGGACCGGGGAGCTGTTTTTT.